Following are 21 T cell receptor beta chains from one sample sequenced in a study of T cell changes during pregnancy in multiple sclerosis. The repertoire was sequenced with immunoSEQ multiplex PCR; TCRdb's copy has only in-frame clones and lacks some. The table records about 59,000 clones, 93% of them present only once. The source was CD8+ T cells from peripheral blood mononuclear cells, collected in the third trimester of pregnancy. These receptor sequences come from a female donor with multiple sclerosis, enrolled in a pregnancy study.

As DNA, the CDR3 is TGTGCCAGCAGCTTAGCGGGAATGGGAACTGAAGCTTTCTTT. It specifies CASSLAGMGTEAFF. This chain connects TRBV11-2 to TRBJ1-1; no clear D gene. Deletions cut 1 base from V and 5 bases from J, with 11 bases between. The CDR3 is made up of 14 amino acids. Per germline, CDR1 SGHAT and CDR2 FQNNGV.

The V call is TRBV5-8, the J call TRBJ1-1; 8 bases are shared with TRBD1. J was trimmed by 4 bases and V by 4 bases; bases with no gene match: 6. This CDR3 comprises 14 residues. The germline V gene encodes CDR1 SGHTS and CDR2 YDEGEE. CDR3 loop: CASSIGQGSTEAFF. In DNA form, the CDR3 reads TGTGCCAGCAGCATCGGACAGGGTAGCACTGAAGCTTTCTTT.

V usage is TRBV27 and J usage is TRBJ2-1, with a tentative D call TRBD2 (6 bases). V was shortened by 6 bases and J by 1 base, with 10 bases between the two germline ends. This CDR3 comprises 14 residues. Germline CDR1 MNHEY, CDR2 SMNVEV (reference sequence). CDR3 coding DNA: TGTGCCAGCAGGCAAGCGGGTTCCTACAATGAGCAGTTCTTC. Protein: CASRQAGSYNEQFF.

This clone occurred once. The rearrangement uses TRBV5-6 and TRBJ2-1, with D unresolved. The CDR3 contains 14 residues. Per the germline V gene, CDR1 is SGHDT and CDR2 is YYEEEE. Between the trimmed V and J ends, which lost 1 base and 4 bases, there was a span of 9 bases. The CDR3 spells CASSLRLGYNEQFF. For the CDR3, the DNA is TGTGCCAGCAGCTTGAGACTGGGTTACAATGAGCAGTTCTTC.

The J gene is TRBJ1-1, the V gene TRBV7-9; 8 positions match TRBD1. Germline loops: CDR1 SEHNR, CDR2 FQNEAQ (reference sequence). The junction had 5 bases not matched to a gene; V was cut back by 4 bases and J by 4 bases. The CDR3 spans 14 residues. The chain's CDR3 is CASSSSGGSTEAFF. CDR3 nucleotide sequence: TGTGCCAGCAGCTCCTCAGGGGGCAGCACTGAAGCTTTCTTT. Full variable domain (rest looked up from reference TRBV7-9 and TRBJ1-1): DTGVSQNPRHKITKRGQNVTFRCDPISEHNRLYWYRQTLGQGPEFLTYFQNEAQLEKSRLLSDRFSAERPKGSFSTLEIQRTEQGDSAMYLCASSSSGGSTEAFFGQGTRLTVV.

The chain has TRBV2 and TRBJ2-3; the D gene is possibly TRBD2 (5 bases). With 3 bases removed from V and 0 bases from J, the gap between germline ends came to 10 bases. Germline V gives CDR1 SNHLY, CDR2 FYNNEI. The CDR3 runs 15 residues. DNA for the CDR3: TGTGCCAGCAGTGATCGGGGTTCTAGCACAGATACGCAGTATTTT. As protein: CASSDRGSSTDTQYF.

This clone has only one observation. This sequence joins TRBV9 and TRBJ2-3; a weak D match, TRBD2 (5 bases). Deletions cut 4 bases from V and 6 bases from J, with 21 bases between. The CDR3 runs to 16 residues. Germline CDR1 is SGDLS and CDR2 is YYNGEE. The CDR3 region has the DNA TGTGCCAGCAGCCACTCGCTAGCAAAGGCATCCGATACGCAGTATTTT. Its translation: CASSHSLAKASDTQYF.

The rearrangement uses TRBV19 and TRBJ2-7; 7 bases are shared with TRBD1. Trimming removed 8 bases from V and 6 bases from J; junction bases left unmatched: 7. The CDR3 has 12 residues. Germline-derived CDR1 and CDR2 are LNHDA and SQIVND (reference sequence). The chain's CDR3 is CASGRTGAEQYF. In nucleotides, the CDR3 is TGTGCCAGTGGCAGAACAGGGGCCGAGCAGTACTTC.

The chain carries TRBV9 and TRBJ2-3; 11 positions match TRBD2. CDR3 size: 17 residues. The V and J ends lost 4 bases and 0 bases, in that order; junction bases with no gene match: 7. Per the germline V gene, CDR1 is SGDLS and CDR2 is YYNGEE. CDR3 in amino acids: CASSPLRTSGSTDTQYF. Written as DNA, the CDR3 is TGTGCCAGCAGCCCATTAAGGACTAGCGGGAGCACAGATACGCAGTATTTT.

This clone has more than one count but fewer than ten. The chain combines TRBV19 with TRBJ1-2; D remains ambiguous. Germline loops: CDR1 LNHDA, CDR2 SQIVND (reference sequence). The CDR3 runs to 15 residues. The V gene lost 6 bases and the J gene lost 4 bases, with 18 bases spanning the gap. CDR3 residues: CASSSRGGHLYGYTF. The CDR3 DNA is TGTGCCAGTAGCTCCCGAGGAGGGCATCTCTATGGCTACACCTTC.

The CDR3: CASSWGLDEQYF. CDR3 sequence (DNA): TGTGCCAGCAGCTGGGGACTAGACGAGCAGTACTTC. The chain joins TRBV5-8 to TRBJ2-7, with 8 bases lining up with TRBD2. Germline CDR1 and CDR2: SGHTS and YDEGEE. The CDR3 spans 12 residues. V was pared by 3 bases and J by 5 bases, with 1 base of the junction left unmatched.

The chain couples TRBV19 to TRBJ2-3; D uncertain. The CDR3 is 15 residues long. CDR1 and CDR2 (germline): LNHDA, SQIVND (reference sequence). V lost 3 bases, J lost 0 bases, and 10 bases lay in between. In nucleotides, the CDR3 is TGTGCCAGTAGTATCTCCTTAGCTAGCACAGATACGCAGTATTTT. It codes for CASSISLASTDTQYF.

The V call is TRBV2, the J call TRBJ1-2; 10 nucleotides match TRBD1. V shed 4 bases, J shed 0 bases, and the junction held 17 bases outside the gene matches. This CDR3 has 20 amino acids. Germline V gene lookup returns CDR1 SNHLY and CDR2 FYNNEI. The CDR3 DNA reads TGTGCCAGCAGTGCTTTCTGGGCGGACAGGGGGACCTCCACTAACTATGGCTACACCTTC. This sequence encodes CASSAFWADRGTSTNYGYTF. The full variable domain, rest sourced from reference TRBV2 and TRBJ1-2, is EPEVTQTPSHQVTQMGQEVILRCVPISNHLYFYWYRQILGQKVEFLVSFYNNEISEKSEIFDDQFSVERPDGSNFTLKIRSTKLEDSAMYFCASSAFWADRGTSTNYGYTFGSGTRLTVV.

The rearrangement joins TRBV7-2 to TRBJ2-1; TRBD2 matches at 7 bases. V shed 5 bases, J shed 4 bases, and the junction held 8 bases outside the gene matches. From germline, CDR1 is SGHTA and CDR2 FQGNSA. The CDR3 runs to 15 residues. CDR3 loop: CASSLLSSGYNEQFF. CDR3 DNA sequence: TGTGCCAGCAGCCTCCTGTCTAGCGGATACAATGAGCAGTTCTTC.

The chain employs TRBV6-5 and TRBJ2-1; D unclear. The CDR3 consists of 15 residues. Germline V gene sequence: CDR1 MNHEY, CDR2 SVGAGI. The ends were cut back, 5 bases at V and 3 bases at J, with 14 bases in the middle. The CDR3 coding sequence is TGTGCCAGCAGTCCTTCTCGTGCAGTCTACAATGAGCAGTTCTTC. Amino acid sequence: CASSPSRAVYNEQFF.

This chain joins TRBV28 and TRBJ1-2, with TRBD1 identical over 7 bases. Germline trimming cut 7 bases from V and 3 bases from J; bases unmatched to any gene: 8. CDR3 size: 14 residues. CDR1 and CDR2 (germline): MDHEN, SYDVKM. CDR3 protein: CASTPGGWYYGYTF. As DNA, the CDR3 is TGTGCCAGCACCCCAGGGGGTTGGTACTATGGCTACACCTTC.

The chain couples TRBV6-6 to TRBJ2-7, with D maybe TRBD2 (5 bases). The CDR3 loop spans 13 amino acids. Germline lookup yields CDR1 MNHNY and CDR2 SVGAGI (reference sequence). The V and J ends lost 9 bases and 0 bases respectively, with 12 bases between them. CDR3 DNA sequence: TGTGCCAGTTCGGACTCTAGCTCCTACGAGCAGTACTTC. It is translated as CASSDSSSYEQYF.

Details on this clone: A junction boundary mismatches the germline segment, possibly from a read error. The chain couples TRBV9 to TRBJ2-3, with D possibly TRBD2 on 5 matching bases. This CDR3 has 12 amino acids. Per germline, CDR1 SGDLS and CDR2 YYNGEE. CDR3 region: CAGSGGGDTQYF. In DNA form, the CDR3 reads TGTGCCGGCAGCGGAGGTGGGGATACGCAGTATTTT.

This clone showed up just once. The gene calls are TRBV7-2 and TRBJ2-2; weak D call: TRBD2 (6 bases). The V and J ends lost 2 bases and 11 bases respectively, with 9 bases between them. The CDR3 sequence is 12 residues long. The germline V gene has CDR1 SGHTA and CDR2 FQGNSA. CDR3 residues: CASSLPGVELFF. CDR3 sequence (DNA): TGTGCCAGCAGCTTACCGGGAGTAGAGCTGTTTTTT.

The chain carries TRBV27 and TRBJ2-7; 7 nucleotides match TRBD2. The germline CDR1 and CDR2 sequences are MNHEY and SMNVEV (reference sequence). This CDR3 has 15 residues. The V segment lost 0 bases and the J segment 4 bases; nucleotides outside the gene matches: 6. The CDR3 region is CASSLSGLAEYEQYF. As DNA, the CDR3 is TGTGCCAGCAGTTTATCGGGGCTAGCGGAATACGAGCAGTACTTC.

V is TRBV19 and J is TRBJ1-4; 8 bases agree with TRBD1. The CDR3 sequence is 14 residues long. The germline gives CDR1 LNHDA, CDR2 SQIVND (reference sequence). Trimming took 3 bases from V and 7 from J; bases not matched to a gene: 4. The DNA of the CDR3 is TGTGCCAGTAGTATTTTGACAGGGGCTGAAAAACTGTTTTTT. Residues: CASSILTGAEKLFF.